This TCR beta chain was obtained from a study of naive and memory T cell subsets. Study results and caveats: The RNA method is potentially sensitive to activation and differentiation changes.

Alpha and beta constant region primers primed reverse transcription for blood and skin samples. Four PCR rounds used nested alpha and beta constant region primers plus the SP2 primer. TCRdb independently ran MiXCR on the 5' RACE reads; one entry per CDR3 protein. The data hold over 20,000 distinct CDR3 sequences, with roughly 25% observed a single time. Looked up from germline, CDR1 is SQVTM and CDR2 is ANQGSEA. V was trimmed by 7 bases and J by 0 bases, leaving 18 bases between them. The CDR3 loop spans 15 amino acids. RNA was extracted from 2 to 2.5 ml of whole blood of healthy adults. A UMI-containing oligonucleotide was joined by 3' ligation to the TCR cDNA template. Input was about 1 to 1,100 ng of DNase-treated total RNA without cell sorting. Details on this clonotype: Antigen: not known.

This sequence joins TRBV29-1 and TRBJ1-2; no definite D call. The sequence was obtained from a female donor in good health. The DNA for the CDR3 is TGCAGCGCCCATACCGGTCCGAAAGCTAACTATGGCTACACCTTC. Its protein product is CSAHTGPKANYGYTF.